This TCR beta chain was identified in a study of T cells in Graves' hyperthyroidism and ophthalmopathy. Study-level background: Peripheral blood samples were taken at initial diagnosis, prior to any treatment.

This clonotype was recorded at least ten times. Trimming took off 3 bases at V and 4 bases at J, with 12 bases between the two ends. The CDR3 totals 14 residues. Amplification yielded TCR beta CDR3 regions, with RNA transcripts as the source. The primer set for the first-round RT-PCR of the TCR CDR3 was HTBI. TCRdb recomputed calls from the multiplex PCR reads with MiXCR, one row per CDR3 protein. The table records about 300,000 distinct CDR3 sequences, roughly an eighth of them present only once. This TCR came from a woman between 40 and 55 years old with Graves' hyperthyroidism. Specimen: blood. The chain couples TRBV12-3 or TRBV12-4 to TRBJ2-5; tentative D call: TRBD1 (6 bases). CDR3 coding DNA: TGTGCCAGCAGTTTGGGACAACTATTAGAGACCCAGTACTTC. Translation: CASSLGQLLETQYF.